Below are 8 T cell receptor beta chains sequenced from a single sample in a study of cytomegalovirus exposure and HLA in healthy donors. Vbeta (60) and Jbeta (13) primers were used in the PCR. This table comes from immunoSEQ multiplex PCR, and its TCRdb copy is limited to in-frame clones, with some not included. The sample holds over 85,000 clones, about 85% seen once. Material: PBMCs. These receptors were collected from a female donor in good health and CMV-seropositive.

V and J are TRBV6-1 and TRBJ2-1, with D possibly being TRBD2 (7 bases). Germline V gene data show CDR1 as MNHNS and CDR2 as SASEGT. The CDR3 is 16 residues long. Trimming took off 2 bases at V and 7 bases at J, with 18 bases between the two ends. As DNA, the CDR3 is TGTGCCAGCAGTGAAATAACAGGGCGGGGGCGAAATGAGCAGTTCTTC. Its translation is CASSEITGRGRNEQFF.

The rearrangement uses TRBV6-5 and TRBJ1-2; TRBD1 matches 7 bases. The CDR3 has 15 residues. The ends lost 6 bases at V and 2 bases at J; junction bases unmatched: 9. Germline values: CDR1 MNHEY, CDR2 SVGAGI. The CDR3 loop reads CASRPPGQTNYGYTF. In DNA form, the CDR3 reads TGTGCCAGCAGACCTCCGGGACAGACGAACTATGGCTACACCTTC.

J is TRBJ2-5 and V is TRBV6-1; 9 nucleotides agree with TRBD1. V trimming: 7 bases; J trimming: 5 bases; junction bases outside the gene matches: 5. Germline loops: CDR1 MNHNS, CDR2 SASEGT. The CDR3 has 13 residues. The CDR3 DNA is TGTGCCAGCACCGGGACAGGGCGGGAGACCCAGTACTTC. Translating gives CASTGTGRETQYF.

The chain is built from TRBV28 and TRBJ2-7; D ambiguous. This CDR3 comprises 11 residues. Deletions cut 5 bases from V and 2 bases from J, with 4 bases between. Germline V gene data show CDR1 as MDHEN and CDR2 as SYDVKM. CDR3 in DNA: TGTGCCAGCAGTCTAACCTACGAGCAGTACTTC. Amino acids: CASSLTYEQYF.

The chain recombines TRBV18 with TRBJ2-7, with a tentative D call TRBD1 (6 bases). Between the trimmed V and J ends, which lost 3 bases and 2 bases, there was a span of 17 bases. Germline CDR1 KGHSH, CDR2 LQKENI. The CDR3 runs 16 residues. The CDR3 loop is CASSPSGTPTTYEQYF. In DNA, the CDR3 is TGTGCCAGCTCACCCTCCGGGACACCCACGACCTACGAGCAGTACTTC.

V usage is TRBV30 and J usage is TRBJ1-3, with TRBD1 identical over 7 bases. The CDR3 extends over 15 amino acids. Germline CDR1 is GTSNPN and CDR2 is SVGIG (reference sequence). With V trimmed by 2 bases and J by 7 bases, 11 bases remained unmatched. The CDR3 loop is CAWSNPRQGWNTIYF. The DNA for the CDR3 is TGTGCCTGGAGTAACCCCAGACAGGGTTGGAACACCATATATTTT.

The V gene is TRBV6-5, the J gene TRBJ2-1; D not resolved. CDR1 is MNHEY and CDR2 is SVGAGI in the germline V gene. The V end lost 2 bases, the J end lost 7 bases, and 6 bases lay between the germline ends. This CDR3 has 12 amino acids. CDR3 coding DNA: TGTGCCAGCAGTTACGACTTGAATGAGCAGTTCTTC. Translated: CASSYDLNEQFF.

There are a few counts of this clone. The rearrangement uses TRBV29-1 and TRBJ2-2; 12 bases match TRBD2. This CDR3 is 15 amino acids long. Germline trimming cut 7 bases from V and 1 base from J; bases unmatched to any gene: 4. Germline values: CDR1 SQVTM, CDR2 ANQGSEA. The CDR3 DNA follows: TGCAGCGCCCGGACTAGCGGGAAGAACACCGGGGAGCTGTTTTTT. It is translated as CSARTSGKNTGELFF.